These T cell receptor beta chains were read from a single sample in a study of blood T cell repertoires in COVID-19. Repertoires were generated with immunoSEQ multiplex PCR, while TCRdb's copy carries only in-frame clones and drops some. In the table there are some 120,000 clones, 80% to 95% of which are singletons. The sequenced material came from peripheral blood. These receptors all come from a man aged 50 or older with COVID-19, enrolled during active disease. Each CDR3 is given with its conserved first and last residue. A D gene is named only where the DNA matches it firmly. Rows give clone size only sometimes, using once, few, many, or a class for an expanded clone.

- TRBD1 TRBJ1-2 TRBV7-9 TGTGCCAGCAGTACGACAGGGGATGAATATGGCTACACCTTC CASSTTGDEYGYTF
- TRBD2 TRBJ2-1 TRBV7-3 TGTGCCAGCAGCCTCACCGGGACTAGCGGATACAATGAGCAGTTCTTC CASSLTGTSGYNEQFF
- TRBD1 TRBJ1-2 TRBV6-5 TGTGCCAGCAGTTACAACGCCGCGACAGGGTTCTATGGCTACACCTTC CASSYNAATGFYGYTF
- - TRBJ1-3 TRBV21-1 TGTGCCAGCAGCAAAGACAGGGGCTCTGGAAACACCATATATTTT CASSKDRGSGNTIYF
- - TRBJ2-1 TRBV6-1 TGTGCCAGCAGTGAAGGGCTAGTTCGGGATGAGCAGTTCTTC CASSEGLVRDEQFF
- - TRBJ2-1 TRBV12-3/TRBV12-4 TGTGCCAGCAGTAACAGGGTCTACAATGAGCAGTTCTTC CASSNRVYNEQFF
- - TRBJ2-1 TRBV5-1 TGCGCCAGCAGCTTGGGTGGGGGCCACAATGAGCAGTTCTTC CASSLGGGHNEQFF
- - TRBJ2-1 TRBV27 TGTGCCAGCAGTTTCGACACCAATGAGCAGTTCTTC CASSFDTNEQFF
- TRBD1 TRBJ2-5 TRBV18 TGTGCCAGCTCATACGGACAGGTCCAAGAGACCCAGTACTTC CASSYGQVQETQYF
- - TRBJ2-7 TRBV15 TGTGCCACCAGCAGAGATGGCTTCAGGGCCCACGAGCAGTACTTC CATSRDGFRAHEQYF
- - TRBJ2-2 TRBV5-5 TGTGCCAGCAGCCGCACTGCGGAAGGCACCGGGGAGCTGTTTTTT CASSRTAEGTGELFF
- - TRBJ2-7 TRBV30 TGTGCCTGGAGTCCGGGAGTTTCTTACGAGCAGTACTTC CAWSPGVSYEQYF
- - TRBJ1-1 TRBV10-3 TGTGCCATCAGTGAACGGGTGAACACTGAAGCTTTCTTT CAISERVNTEAFF
- - TRBJ1-5 TRBV23-1 TGCGCCAGCAGTCTTCGTGGGGGGGATCAGCCCCAGCATTTT CASSLRGGDQPQHF
- - TRBJ1-1 TRBV19 TGTGCCAGTAGTATGGGCAGCAACACTGAAGCTTTCTTT CASSMGSNTEAFF
- TRBD2 TRBJ2-5 TRBV29-1 TGCAGCGTCCCCACCGGGGGGCAAGAGACCCAGTACTTC CSVPTGGQETQYF
- TRBD1 TRBJ1-4 TRBV2 TGTGCCAGCAGAGAGGAACAGGGGGCCTTTAATGAAAAACTGTTTTTT CASREEQGAFNEKLFF
- TRBD2 TRBJ2-1 TRBV30 TGTGCCTGGAGGGGTGCGGGAGCCCACAATGAGCAGTTCTTC CAWRGAGAHNEQFF
- TRBD2 TRBJ2-1 TRBV9 TGTGCCAGCAGCCCCGGGACTAGCGTCGCAAACCTTTACAATGAGCAGTTCTTC CASSPGTSVANLYNEQFF
- TRBD1 TRBJ1-2 TRBV20-1 TGCAGTGCTAGTGGACAGGGCTGGGGTGGCTACACCTTC CSASGQGWGGYTF
- TRBD2 TRBJ2-1 TRBV5-4 TGTGCCAGCAGCCCGACTAGCGGGAGTGGTAGTGAGCAGTTCTTC CASSPTSGSGSEQFF
- TRBD2 TRBJ2-1 TRBV10-2 TGCGCCAGCAGTGAGTCCTTGACTAGCGGGAGCTACAATGAGCAGTTCTTC CASSESLTSGSYNEQFF
- - TRBJ2-1 TRBV29-1 TGCAGCGTACGGTTGGAGGGGGCAACCTACAATGAGCAGTTCTTC CSVRLEGATYNEQFF
few - TRBJ2-7 TRBV7-9 TGTGCCAGCAGCTTAGGGGGGAGGCGGGGCGAGCAGTACTTC CASSLGGRRGEQYF
- - TRBJ2-2 TRBV7-9 TGTGCCAGCAGGGACACGTGGAACACCGGGGAGCTGTTTTTT CASRDTWNTGELFF